The sequence of this T cell receptor beta chain was determined in a study of Graves' ophthalmopathy and Graves' hyperthyroidism. Amplification of the TCR beta CDR3 regions used RNA transcripts (as template). Investigators did first-round RT-PCR with HTBI primers, then second-round multiplex PCR. One entry per CDR3 protein, called by TCRdb with MiXCR from the multiplex PCR reads. Of a few hundred thousand distinct CDR3 sequences listed, over 15% were seen once; the top ten hold approximately 7%. Study-level findings and limits: Using a 13-signature model, the authors split ophthalmopathy from stable hyperthyroidism, with around 85% sensitivity and 81.08% specificity.

This clonotype was seen at least ten times. Its antigen remains unidentified. This CDR3 is 14 amino acids long. Germline V gives CDR1 MNHEY, CDR2 SVGEGT. J gave up 5 bases and V 5 bases, and 3 bases lay outside the gene matches. Stable hyperthyroidism was defined by absence of ophthalmopathy within 18 months of follow-up. The sample comprised peripheral blood. The rearrangement joins TRBV6-2 or TRBV6-3 to TRBJ2-5; TRBD2 matches 12 bases. The sequence came from a woman aged 18-29 years with stable Graves' hyperthyroidism. Here the CDR3 reads CASSTSGGRETQYF. CDR3 DNA sequence: TGTGCCAGCAGTACTAGCGGGGGGCGGGAGACCCAGTACTTC.